This entry lists 17 T cell receptor beta chains sequenced from one sample in a study of blood T cell repertoires in COVID-19. The protocol was immunoSEQ multiplex PCR, while the TCRdb copy is restricted to in-frame clones and leaves out a portion. The sample records some 270,000 clones, 80% to 90% being singletons. Sequencing was done on a sample of PBMCs or T cells enriched from blood (not recorded which). Receptors originate from a woman aged 45 to 65 who had been exposed to COVID-19.

V usage is TRBV5-6 and J usage is TRBJ2-2; D is uncertain. Germline CDR1 and CDR2: SGHDT and YYEEEE. The V end lost 4 bases, the J end lost 6 bases, and 7 bases lay between the germline ends. This CDR3 region has 12 residues. DNA for the CDR3: TGTGCCAGCAGCCTGTTTGCCGGGGAGCTGTTTTTT. This translates into CASSLFAGELFF.

This chain uses TRBV7-8 with TRBJ2-7, with D perhaps TRBD1 (5 bases). This CDR3 contains 12 residues. V was clipped by 5 bases and J by 3 bases, with 8 bases between them. Germline CDR1 is SGHVS and CDR2 is FQNEAQ. The CDR3 here is CASSTQDYEQYF. DNA for the CDR3: TGTGCCAGCAGCACACAGGACTACGAGCAGTACTTC.

This clone has only a few counts. The genes are TRBV5-6 and TRBJ2-6, with 7 nucleotides matching TRBD2. CDR1 and CDR2 (germline): SGHDT, YYEEEE. The junction had 0 bases not matched to a gene; V was cut back by 1 base and J by 2 bases. The CDR3 loop spans 15 amino acids. CDR3 DNA: TGTGCCAGCAGCTTGCGGGGGGCTGGGGCCAACGTCCTGACTTTC. Translating gives CASSLRGAGANVLTF.

This clone was found once. The gene calls are TRBV19 and TRBJ2-3; TRBD2 might be the D (6 bases). The CDR3 is 15 amino acids. Trimming took 6 bases from V and 5 from J, leaving 18 bases between them. Per the germline V gene, CDR1 is LNHDA and CDR2 is SQIVND (reference sequence). The CDR3 is CASRSHYPEGDTQYF. CDR3 sequence (DNA): TGTGCCAGTAGGAGTCACTACCCGGAGGGAGATACGCAGTATTTT.

The chain uses TRBV11-3 and TRBJ2-5; 9 bases agree with TRBD2. In germline, CDR1 is SGHNT, CDR2 YENEEA. V lost 4 bases to trimming and J lost 5 bases; unmatched junction nucleotides: 8. This CDR3 comprises 15 residues. The CDR3 DNA is TGTGCCAGCAGCTACGGCGGGGGGGTTGAGGAGACCCAGTACTTC. Residues: CASSYGGGVEETQYF.

The V gene is TRBV2, the J gene TRBJ2-2; 7 nucleotides align to TRBD2. The V gene's germline CDR1 is SNHLY and CDR2 FYNNEI. V gave up 7 bases and J gave up 6 bases; unmatched junction bases: 8. The CDR3 is 14 residues long. The CDR3 nucleotides are TGTGCCAGCATCCCTAGGGCGGGAGCCGGGGAGCTGTTTTTT. The encoded protein is CASIPRAGAGELFF. Full variable domain (missing parts from reference TRBV2 and TRBJ2-2): EPEVTQTPSHQVTQMGQEVILRCVPISNHLYFYWYRQILGQKVEFLVSFYNNEISEKSEIFDDQFSVERPDGSNFTLKIRSTKLEDSAMYFCASIPRAGAGELFFGEGSRLTVL.

This clone occurred once. The chain employs TRBV20-1 and TRBJ2-7; D uncertain. Germline values: CDR1 DFQATT, CDR2 SNEGSKA (reference sequence). The CDR3 is 15 residues long. V was clipped by 3 bases and J by 4 bases, with 19 bases between them. CDR3 amino acids: CSASEGSRIWYEQYF. In DNA form, the CDR3 reads TGCAGTGCTAGTGAAGGTTCCAGGATATGGTACGAGCAGTACTTC.

The J gene is TRBJ1-2, the V gene TRBV3-1 (or the pseudogene TRBV3-2); maybe TRBD1 (5 bases). Germline values: CDR1 LGHDT, CDR2 YNNKEL (reference sequence). The CDR3 has 14 residues. Trimming removed 4 bases from V and 4 bases from J, with 13 bases in between. For the CDR3, the DNA is TGTGCCAGCAGCCGGGGGACGGAGGGCTATGGCTACACCTTC. Amino acids: CASSRGTEGYGYTF.

The genes are TRBV10-3 and TRBJ1-1, with D maybe TRBD1 (6 bases). This CDR3 comprises 18 residues. The V and J ends lost 0 bases and 2 bases respectively, with 19 bases between them. Germline V gene lookup returns CDR1 ENHRY and CDR2 SYGVKD. The CDR3 DNA reads as TGTGCCATCAGTGAGTCGATGATCCGGACAGCGTTTAACACTGAAGCTTTCTTT. Amino acid sequence: CAISESMIRTAFNTEAFF.

This chain joins TRBV5-1 and TRBJ2-1; 8 positions match TRBD2. Germline V gene sequence: CDR1 SGHRS, CDR2 YFSETQ. After removal of 3 bases from V and 5 bases from J, the junction contained 10 bases not matched to a gene. The CDR3 has 16 residues. The CDR3 protein is CASSSPRGGPHNEQFF. The CDR3 DNA follows: TGCGCCAGCAGCTCGCCCCGGGGGGGCCCCCACAATGAGCAGTTCTTC.

The table lists this clone with a count of one. The chain couples TRBV6-5 to TRBJ1-5; a possible D gene is TRBD1 (5 bases). The CDR3 sequence is 14 residues long. Trimming took 0 bases from V and 7 from J, leaving 10 bases between them. Looked up from germline, CDR1 is MNHEY and CDR2 is SVGAGI. The CDR3 region is CASSYSQGGQPQHF. For the CDR3, the DNA is TGTGCCAGCAGTTACTCCCAGGGTGGGCAGCCCCAGCATTTT.

This chain joins TRBV6-5 and TRBJ1-3; weak D call: TRBD1 (5 bases). This CDR3 has 14 amino acids. V was trimmed by 8 bases and J by 0 bases, leaving 11 bases between them. CDR1 is MNHEY, CDR2 SVGAGI, per germline. The CDR3 bases are TGTGCCAGCGGAGACAGAAGCTCTGGAAACACCATATATTTT. Protein: CASGDRSSGNTIYF.

The chain combines TRBV3-1 (or the pseudogene TRBV3-2) with TRBJ2-7; D unresolved. In germline, CDR1 is LGHDT, CDR2 YNNKEL (reference sequence). This CDR3 is built from 14 residues. Trimming pared 6 bases from V and 0 bases from J, leaving 12 bases between. CDR3: CASRRSPASYEQYF. DNA of the CDR3: TGTGCCAGCAGGCGGAGTCCAGCCTCCTACGAGCAGTACTTC.

The chain is built from TRBV3-1 (or the pseudogene TRBV3-2) and TRBJ1-5, with D possibly TRBD1 on 6 matching bases. The CDR3 has 20 amino acids. Germline CDR1 LGHDT, CDR2 YNNKEL (reference sequence). V was clipped by 0 bases and J by 2 bases, with 23 bases between them. The CDR3 DNA reads TGTGCCAGCAGCCAAGAGAGGGGGGGACATTGGGTGTTAGGCAATCAGCCCCAGCATTTT. This translates into CASSQERGGHWVLGNQPQHF.

This clone was observed once. V and J are TRBV5-6 and TRBJ1-2; 7 positions agree with TRBD1. With V trimmed by 3 bases and J by 1 base, 9 bases remained unmatched. This CDR3 contains 16 residues. Germline V gives CDR1 SGHDT, CDR2 YYEEEE. DNA of the CDR3: TGTGCCAGCAGCTCTACCGGGACAGACGATAACTATGGCTACACCTTC. It encodes CASSSTGTDDNYGYTF.

The chain recombines TRBV9 with TRBJ1-3, with D uncertain. Trimming shortened V by 4 bases and J by 2 bases, and 10 bases separated the two germline ends. This CDR3 contains 14 residues. In germline, CDR1 is SGDLS, CDR2 YYNGEE. CDR3 protein: CASSPHPAGNTIYF. DNA for the CDR3: TGTGCCAGCAGCCCTCATCCGGCTGGAAACACCATATATTTT.

This clone was counted a few times. The V gene is TRBV6-5, the J gene TRBJ2-7; D is uncertain. The CDR3 has 11 residues. Trimming cost V 2 bases and J 9 bases, with 8 bases left between them. The V gene's germline CDR1 is MNHEY and CDR2 SVGAGI. The CDR3 DNA sequence: TGTGCCAGCAGTTACAGCGAGGCGCAGTACTTC. Residues: CASSYSEAQYF.